Sequencing of this T cell receptor (beta chain) was carried out in a study of blood T cell repertoires in COVID-19. Study summary: Nucleic acid was either cDNA or gDNA, and it came from T cells, B-cell-depleted T cells, or PBMCs.

The V end lost 7 bases, the J end lost 3 bases, and 12 bases lay between the germline ends. The CDR3 sequence is 12 residues long. Germline-derived CDR1 and CDR2 are SQVTM and ANQGSEA. TCRdb's copy holds only in-frame clones and misses some; the assay was immunoSEQ multiplex PCR. The sample lists some 160,000 clones, about 86% occurring once. Sequenced: peripheral blood. The chain carries TRBV29-1 and TRBJ2-5; the D gene is possibly TRBD2 (6 bases). This sequence was found in an older woman who had recovered from COVID-19. Here the CDR3 reads CSAHWGEETQYF. Written as DNA, the CDR3 is TGCAGCGCCCACTGGGGGGAAGAGACCCAGTACTTC.